This paragraph covers one T cell receptor (beta chain) sequence. Its antigen is not known. What was amplified from RNA transcripts were TCR beta CDR3 regions. HTBI primers were used for first-round RT-PCR of the TCR CDR3. TCRdb ran MiXCR on the multiplex PCR reads and lists one entry per CDR3 protein. The sample includes under 30,000 distinct CDR3 sequences, 45% to 50% of them seen just once. The length of the CDR3 is 15 residues. Germline CDR1 MNHNY, CDR2 SVGAGI (reference sequence). The germline V and J ends were trimmed by 6 bases and 7 bases, with 20 bases remaining between them. The source of the sample is a study of T cells in Graves' hyperthyroidism and ophthalmopathy. Study as a whole: Sampling of peripheral blood happened at initial diagnosis, prior to any treatment.

Whole-study results and caveats: Among thyroid clonotypes expanded above 0.001, most also appeared in blood.

Aged 18 to 65, the patients had hyperthyroidism that was newly diagnosed and had lasted under 2 months. A patient was excluded if there was uncontrolled infection, other autoimmune disease, pregnancy or lactation. The receptor was isolated from a woman between 40 and 55 years old with Graves' hyperthyroidism that later progressed to Graves' ophthalmopathy. J is TRBJ2-3 and V is TRBV6-6, with a weak D call TRBD1 (5 bases). Sequenced input: blood. The CDR3 DNA reads as TGTGCCAGCAGCCTCAGCTCAAGGGGCCCAAATACGCAGTATTTT. Translation gives CASSLSSRGPNTQYF.